The T cell receptor beta chain described here comes from a study of blood T cell repertoires in COVID-19 (dated by TCRdb to about 2020). Broadly, across the study: The collaborator samples originated in the United States, Italy and Spain and spanned the acute and convalescent phases of COVID-19. Subjects who had been exposed to COVID-19, were actively infected with it, or had recovered from it provided the deeply sampled blood TCRbeta repertoires that made up the dataset. The prospective study material was composed of cDNA or gDNA derived from T cells, B-cell-depleted T cells, or PBMCs. Where available, HLA class I and class II types were taken from metadata supplied by the sample provider and were not determined by assay-based typing. The repertoires were made available in a free public database intended to serve as a resource for research on the immune response to SARS-CoV-2. Nearly every sample came with metadata listing a de-identified subject ID, COVID-19 status, age in years and sex. Samples were obtained from the ongoing ImmuneRACE study (first 160 participants) and from 950 to 1,500 subjects provided by 6 global collaborators.

In regard to this clone: Its antigen is currently not known. Per-base quality was not reported, and no clone a single base away is much larger than it.

CDR3 length: 15 amino acids, cysteine to phenylalanine. Of all the DNA, just the CDR3 is kept, 45 bases in frame from base 1. V and J are trimmed by 6 bases and 4 bases, and the gene matches miss 8 bases of the junction. CDR1 MNHEY and CDR2 SMNVEV were looked up in the germline V gene (reference sequence). What the work shows at the level of the full study, not this receptor alone: How much clinical and demographic metadata was included differed by source and by participant, and the metadata was provided uncurated.

Collaborating institutions collected whole blood in K2EDTA tubes following their own protocols. Collaborator samples were shipped for TCRbeta analysis as frozen whole blood, isolated PBMCs, or DNA extracted from either sample type. The immunoSEQ Assay, a bias-controlled multiplex PCR, was used to amplify TCRbeta CDR3 regions from genomic DNA. The authors' analysis ran thus. The number of nucleated cells in each sample was estimated by amplification of reference gene primers within the assay. To quantify the absolute abundance of each unique TCRbeta CDR3 rearrangement, sequence reads were collapsed and filtered. Productive Simpson clonality was computed per sample as the square root of Simpson's diversity index over productive rearrangements. In TCRdb, the immuneACCESS table is reduced to in-frame sequences with V and J assigned. These tables do not hold every clone; where another copy was compared, an unresolved V gene accounts for under half, and the others remain unexplained. The V and J calls and the clone size are those of that table, but D and trimming were determined from the DNA. The sample contains roughly 42,000 clones, 80% to 90% of them found a single time. The top ten hold 6.2% of the sample.

This sequence originates from a human donor in a cohort sampled during active COVID-19. The chain couples TRBV27 to TRBJ1-5; the junction holds 8 bases that match TRBD1. Sequencing was done on a sample of peripheral blood. The nucleotides read TGTGCCAGCAGCCCTCTGGGACAGGCAAATCAGCCCCAGCATTTT. This gives the protein CASSPLGQANQPQHF.